The present T cell receptor beta chain was sequenced within a study of molecular identifiers for immune sequencing clone quantification. Points from the study as a whole: Clone sizes could be underestimated for highly expanded clones when identical TCR molecules share a barcode. Reports indicate spiked Jurkat TCR RNA from one cell could be found among about 1.1 million naive cells. Effector cells had over 99% of their molecules in clones above 20 RNA copies, while naive cells had under 1%.

CDR3 length equals 13 residues. The germline V gene has CDR1 SGDLS and CDR2 YYNGEE. Between the trimmed V and J ends, which lost 0 bases and 6 bases, there was a span of 8 bases. Naive CD8 T cell sorting was performed on the CD8+CD4-CCR7+CD45RA+ phenotype. This clonotype counts as medium-sized. Its antigen is still unknown. TCRdb analysed the PCR reads with MiXCR anew, one entry per CDR3 protein. The data contain about 35,000 distinct CDR3 sequences, less than 20% of them singletons. The sample was naive CD8+ T cells from blood, with Jurkat cell RNA spiked in. Described subset: FACS-sorted CD8+CD4-CCR7+CD45RA+ naive T cells. The sequence came from a human donor in good health. Some libraries in this study had Jurkat cell RNA spiked in. This sequence joins TRBV9 and TRBJ2-3; D may be TRBD2 (6 bases). The CDR3 loop reads CASSVAGGDTQYF. In DNA, the CDR3 is TGTGCCAGCAGCGTAGCCGGAGGGGATACGCAGTATTTT.